This T cell receptor beta chain was observed in a study of OX40 agonist ivuxolimab in advanced cancers. Looking at the study overall: Ivuxolimab, an agonistic anti-OX40 (CD134) antibody, was given to patients. Three patients, one with hepatocellular carcinoma and two with cutaneous melanoma, achieved partial responses. Melanoma, hepatocellular carcinoma, head and neck or renal cell cancer occurred in dose-escalation patients.

The study, taken as a whole, reports: Expanded peripheral T cells had an undetermined antigen specificity.

This CDR3 has 16 residues. CDR1 SGHAT and CDR2 FQNNGV come from the germline V gene. V lost 6 bases and J lost 8; bases outside the gene matches: 10. Details on this clone: Its antigen is currently unknown.

Sequencing was performed with immunoSEQ multiplex PCR; in TCRdb, only in-frame clones are kept and a portion is missing. The sample lists some 76,000 clones; roughly nine tenths were seen once. The V gene is TRBV11-2, the J gene TRBJ2-1; 13 bases map to TRBD2. The sequence was obtained from an adult with an advanced solid tumor such as melanoma, head and neck, liver or kidney cancer. Sequenced here: CD4+ or CD8+ T cells sorted from blood, sampled in a trial of the OX40 agonist ivuxolimab. DNA of the CDR3: TGTGCCAGCAGGCCACTAGCGGGGGGGCCTGAGTATGAGCAGTTCTTC. Amino acid sequence: CASRPLAGGPEYEQFF.